This T cell receptor (beta chain) was recovered during a study of a mutant IDH1 vaccine in newly diagnosed glioma. Study summary: Eight vaccine injections were given to patients in weeks 1, 3, 5, 7, 11, 15, 19 and 23. Earlier therapy was either radiotherapy, temozolomide, or both, and most got both.

TCRdb's table, derived via immunoSEQ multiplex PCR, lists solely in-frame clones and lacks some. The table lists tens of thousands of clones, about 70% of them singletons. The germline CDR1 and CDR2 sequences are LNHDA and SQIVND (reference sequence). Trimming took 3 bases from V and 4 from J, leaving 8 bases between them. The CDR3 is made up of 13 amino acids. This clone was counted once. Its antigen is not identified. As for time point: week 11, during vaccination. Topical imiquimod was applied with each vaccine dose, which held 300 ug of mutant IDH1 20-mer peptide. Sequenced material: peripheral blood mononuclear cells (PBMCs), taken from a glioma patient whose treatment included an IDH1 peptide vaccine. The rearrangement uses TRBV19 and TRBJ2-3; D gene uncertain. This receptor was identified in a young man with glioma. Some clones in this sample may be carry-over from other donors' samples. The CDR3 region is CASSMAIPDTQYF. For the CDR3, the DNA is TGTGCCAGTAGTATGGCAATTCCAGATACGCAGTATTTT.